One sample yielded the 28 T cell receptor beta chains listed below, sequenced in a study of blood T cell repertoires in COVID-19. The table came from immunoSEQ multiplex PCR; TCRdb's copy has only in-frame clones and leaves some out. Of about 120,000 clones listed, roughly 80% are singletons. Sequencing was done on a sample of peripheral blood. These receptors were obtained from a human donor in a cohort sampled during active COVID-19.

The chain carries TRBV6-4 and TRBJ1-2; D is undetermined. Germline-derived CDR1 and CDR2 are MRHNA and SNTAGT. The length of the CDR3 is 13 residues. V was pared by 4 bases and J by 2 bases, with 8 bases between. CDR3 coding DNA: TGTGCCAGCAGTGGCGGCGTCAACTATGGCTACACCTTC. Its translation is CASSGGVNYGYTF.

The chain has TRBV29-1 and TRBJ2-7; 8 bases line up with TRBD2. J lost 4 bases, V lost 6 bases, and 2 bases had no gene match. The V gene's germline CDR1 is SQVTM and CDR2 ANQGSEA. CDR3 length: 11 amino acids. The chain's CDR3 is CSVASGYEQYF. The CDR3 DNA reads as TGCAGCGTCGCTAGCGGGTACGAGCAGTACTTC.

V usage is TRBV6-5 and J usage is TRBJ1-1, with D possibly TRBD1 on 5 matching bases. CDR1 and CDR2 (germline): MNHEY, SVGAGI. Trimming removed 5 bases from V and 0 bases from J, with 13 bases in between. This CDR3 is built from 15 residues. The CDR3 DNA follows: TGTGCCAGCAGTCATAGCGGGGCAGTGAACACTGAAGCTTTCTTT. Translated: CASSHSGAVNTEAFF.

This chain uses TRBV13 with TRBJ1-4; the D gene is possibly TRBD1 (5 bases). CDR3 size: 15 residues. The V end lost 5 bases, the J end lost 7 bases, and 17 bases lay between the germline ends. The V gene's germline CDR1 is PRHDT and CDR2 FYEKMQ (reference sequence). The CDR3, as DNA: TGTGCCAGCAGCGCAAGACAGACCTCCTTTGAAAAACTGTTTTTT. Its translation: CASSARQTSFEKLFF.

The chain is built from TRBV5-4 and TRBJ2-7, with 7 nucleotides matching TRBD2. Germline loops: CDR1 SGHNT, CDR2 YYREEE (reference sequence). V lost 4 bases to trimming and J lost 2 bases; unmatched junction nucleotides: 12. This CDR3 contains 16 residues. The CDR3, as DNA: TGTGCCAGCAGCCAATTAGGGAGGGGCAGGGCCTACGAGCAGTACTTC. This codes for CASSQLGRGRAYEQYF.

This sequence joins TRBV18 and TRBJ2-7; 9 nucleotides agree with TRBD1. Germline V gene lookup returns CDR1 KGHSH and CDR2 LQKENI. This CDR3 has 14 amino acids. With 5 bases clipped from V and 2 bases from J, the junction kept 4 bases outside the gene matches. CDR3 in amino acids: CASSTRQGAYEQYF. In DNA form, the CDR3 reads TGTGCCAGCTCAACTCGACAGGGGGCCTACGAGCAGTACTTC.

This clone was observed a few times. DNA for the CDR3: TGTGCCAGCAGTTCAGAACCTAACACTGAAGCTTTCTTT. It is translated as CASSSEPNTEAFF. The chain is built from TRBV27 and TRBJ1-1, with D uncertain. Germline V gene data show CDR1 as MNHEY and CDR2 as SMNVEV (reference sequence). The CDR3 is made up of 13 amino acids. Between the trimmed V and J ends, which lost 4 bases and 2 bases, there was a span of 8 bases.

The gene calls are TRBV5-4 and TRBJ2-7; no clear D. The CDR3 runs 12 residues. V lost 4 bases, J lost 4 bases, and 9 bases lay in between. Germline CDR1 is SGHNT and CDR2 is YYREEE (reference sequence). The CDR3 DNA reads TGTGCCAGCAGCCCGAACGGGTACGAGCAGTACTTC. Its protein is CASSPNGYEQYF.

J is TRBJ2-7 and V is TRBV6-6; possible D gene TRBD1, 5 bases. With 2 bases removed from V and 3 bases from J, the gap between germline ends came to 5 bases. The CDR3 sequence is 12 residues long. The germline gives CDR1 MNHNY, CDR2 SVGAGI (reference sequence). The CDR3 reads CASSYDSYEQYF. CDR3 nucleotides: TGTGCCAGCAGTTACGACAGCTACGAGCAGTACTTC.

The chain couples TRBV10-3 to TRBJ1-1, with D possibly being TRBD1 (5 bases). The CDR3 has 15 amino acids. Germline CDR1 and CDR2: ENHRY and SYGVKD. V was pared by 4 bases and J by 0 bases, with 12 bases between. CDR3 sequence reads: CAISGSGWLNTEAFF. CDR3 DNA: TGTGCCATCAGTGGATCAGGGTGGCTGAACACTGAAGCTTTCTTT.

V gene TRBV25-1 combines with J gene TRBJ1-5; possible D gene TRBD1, 5 bases. CDR1 MGHDK and CDR2 SYGVNS come from the germline V gene. Trimming stripped 7 bases from V and 4 bases from J, with 8 bases between. The CDR3 length is 12 residues. This CDR3 reads CASTGGNQPQHF. The CDR3 region has the DNA TGTGCCAGCACGGGGGGGAATCAGCCCCAGCATTTT.

This clone was seen only a few times. The V call is TRBV18, the J call TRBJ2-1; the match to TRBD2 covers 8 bases. Germline lookup yields CDR1 KGHSH and CDR2 LQKENI. The length of the CDR3 is 17 residues. V shed 4 bases and J 6 bases; nucleotides not matched to a gene: 14. The chain's CDR3 is CASSRQVAGGLANEQFF. CDR3 bases: TGTGCCAGCTCACGGCAGGTGGCGGGGGGCCTCGCCAATGAGCAGTTCTTC.

The CDR3 loop is CASRLRSSGNTIYF. The CDR3 DNA sequence: TGTGCCAGCAGGCTACGGAGCTCTGGAAACACCATATATTTT. This chain connects TRBV2 to TRBJ1-3, with D uncertain. The CDR3 length is 14 residues. The V end was cut by 6 bases, the J end by 0 bases, with 9 bases between. Per germline, CDR1 SNHLY and CDR2 FYNNEI.

V is TRBV9 and J is TRBJ2-7; a weak D match, TRBD2 (6 bases). V was shortened by 4 bases and J by 2 bases, with 13 bases between the two germline ends. Germline CDR1 SGDLS, CDR2 YYNGEE. There are 14 residues in the CDR3. CDR3 amino acids: CASSRSGPPYEQYF. The CDR3 DNA sequence: TGTGCCAGCAGCCGGAGCGGGCCCCCCTACGAGCAGTACTTC.

This clone was found once. The chain links TRBV9 to TRBJ1-1; D is perhaps TRBD1 (5 bases). The CDR3 has 14 residues. Per the germline V gene, CDR1 is SGDLS and CDR2 is YYNGEE. V shed 0 bases and J shed 7 bases, with 13 bases lying between them. The chain's CDR3 is CASSVDPGRDEAFF. In DNA, the CDR3 is TGTGCCAGCAGCGTAGATCCAGGGAGGGATGAAGCTTTCTTT.

CDR3 residues: CASSLGIQGHRARGSPLHF. The CDR3 DNA is TGCGCCAGCAGCTTGGGGATACAAGGCCACAGGGCCCGCGGGTCACCCCTCCACTTT. V is TRBV5-1 and J is TRBJ1-6, with a weak D call TRBD1 (6 bases). Trimming stripped 0 bases from V and 10 bases from J, with 26 bases between. CDR3 length: 19 residues. The germline gives CDR1 SGHRS, CDR2 YFSETQ.

The chain links TRBV6-1 to TRBJ2-7, with D possibly matching TRBD2 (5 bases). With 3 bases removed from V and 5 bases from J, the gap between germline ends came to 14 bases. In germline, CDR1 is MNHNS, CDR2 SASEGT. This CDR3 region has 14 residues. Here the CDR3 reads CASSESPGRDEQYF. DNA for the CDR3: TGTGCCAGCAGTGAGAGCCCGGGGAGAGACGAGCAGTACTTC.

The chain uses TRBV19 and TRBJ1-1, with 7 nucleotides matching TRBD1. Germline CDR1 reads LNHDA; CDR2 reads SQIVND (reference sequence). V shed 3 bases, J shed 1 base, and the junction held 2 bases outside the gene matches. CDR3 length: 14 residues. The DNA of the CDR3 is TGTGCCAGTAGTATGACAGGGAGGAACACTGAAGCTTTCTTT. It specifies CASSMTGRNTEAFF.

The genes are TRBV6-5 and TRBJ2-6; TRBD1 is a possible D gene (6 bases). Germline V gives CDR1 MNHEY, CDR2 SVGAGI. V lost 8 bases, J lost 1 base, and 12 bases lay in between. The length of the CDR3 is 15 residues. Here the CDR3 DNA reads TGTGCCAGCGAAGGTGGACAGTCTGGGGCCAACGTCCTGACTTTC. It is translated as CASEGGQSGANVLTF.

The rearrangement uses TRBV7-3 and TRBJ2-3; D possibly corresponds to TRBD1 (5 bases). Looked up from germline, CDR1 is SGHTA and CDR2 is FQGTGA. Trimming stripped 4 bases from V and 4 bases from J, with 15 bases between. The CDR3 has 15 residues. Written as DNA, the CDR3 is TGTGCCAGCAGCTCCCTTGGACAAGGGGCAGATACGCAGTATTTT. It is translated as CASSSLGQGADTQYF.

The CDR3 DNA reads TGTGCCAGCAGTGAATCAGGTGGAGGCTACACCTTC. Encoded protein: CASSESGGGYTF. The V and J genes are TRBV6-1 and TRBJ1-2; D gene ambiguous. Germline CDR1 and CDR2: MNHNS and SASEGT. CDR3 length: 12 residues. V dropped 2 bases and J dropped 8 bases, with 9 bases sitting between them.

The chain combines TRBV27 with TRBJ1-2; D unclear. In germline, CDR1 is MNHEY, CDR2 SMNVEV (reference sequence). The V gene lost 2 bases and the J gene lost 4 bases, with 11 bases spanning the gap. This CDR3 contains 14 residues. The CDR3 spells CASSLTEAGYGYTF. CDR3 nucleotides: TGTGCCAGCAGTTTAACGGAGGCAGGCTATGGCTACACCTTC.

This clone was seen more than once but under ten times. The chain combines TRBV6-5 with TRBJ2-7; 7 bases agree with TRBD2. The V gene's germline CDR1 is MNHEY and CDR2 SVGAGI. The CDR3 is 14 residues long. V was clipped by 4 bases and J by 3 bases; unmatched bases: 6. CDR3: CASSLGAGIYEQYF. Here the CDR3 DNA reads TGTGCCAGCAGTTTGGGAGCGGGAATCTACGAGCAGTACTTC.

CDR3 nucleotide sequence: TGTGCCAGCAGCCTGTCAGGGGGCGGTGAAAAACTGTTTTTT. The encoded protein is CASSLSGGGEKLFF. J is TRBJ1-4 and V is TRBV3-1 (or the pseudogene TRBV3-2), with 8 positions matching TRBD1. Germline loops: CDR1 LGHDT, CDR2 YNNKEL (reference sequence). The CDR3 length is 14 residues. J was trimmed by 7 bases and V by 4 bases; bases with no gene match: 5.

CDR3 loop: CASSFYPGGTDTQYF. The DNA of the CDR3 is TGTGCCAGCAGCTTTTACCCAGGGGGCACAGATACGCAGTATTTT. The V and J genes are TRBV7-9 and TRBJ2-3, with a tentative D call TRBD1 (6 bases). This CDR3 comprises 15 residues. Germline CDR1 reads SEHNR; CDR2 reads FQNEAQ (reference sequence). V was cut by 3 bases and J by 1 base, with 11 bases left in between.

The rearrangement uses TRBV7-6 and TRBJ2-7, with TRBD2 matching 9 bases. The CDR3 runs 14 residues. Trimming cost V 2 bases and J 3 bases; bases outside gene matches: 2. CDR1 and CDR2 from the germline V gene are SGHVS and FNYEAQ. The CDR3 reads CASSLRLADYEQYF. DNA for the CDR3: TGTGCCAGCAGCTTACGACTAGCGGACTACGAGCAGTACTTC.

The chain carries TRBV3-1 (or the pseudogene TRBV3-2) and TRBJ2-5; a weak D match, TRBD2 (5 bases). With 0 bases removed from V and 5 bases from J, the gap between germline ends came to 13 bases. The germline CDR1 and CDR2 sequences are LGHDT and YNNKEL (reference sequence). CDR3 length: 15 residues. CDR3: CASSQEGNERETQYF. The CDR3 DNA reads TGTGCCAGCAGCCAAGAAGGAAATGAGCGGGAGACCCAGTACTTC.

The chain carries TRBV7-9 and TRBJ1-1; D might be TRBD1 (5 bases). The germline gives CDR1 SEHNR, CDR2 FQNEAQ (reference sequence). V was clipped by 7 bases and J by 1 base, with 16 bases between them. The CDR3 spans 15 residues. CDR3 coding DNA: TGTGCCAGCAACCTCGGGGGGACGGGGAACACTGAAGCTTTCTTT. This sequence encodes CASNLGGTGNTEAFF.